The 19 T cell receptor gamma chains in this list originate from one sample, sequenced in a study of Vδ1+ human thymocytes. These TCRs' antigens remain unknown. General study points: Highly polyclonal TRG and TRD repertoires with Gaussian CDR3 length distributions appeared in thymus.

Sequences come from RNA converted to cDNA by reverse transcription. CDR3 amplicons came from multiplex PCR with pooled V-gene forward and constant-region reverse primers. TCRdb repeated clone calling on the multiplex PCR reads with CATT. This sample has about 36,000 gamma-chain clones; around 20% occur once, and the top ten carry roughly 2%. Sequenced: Vdelta1+ gamma-delta thymocytes from the thymus. Subset here: FACS-sorted CD3+ TCRalphabeta- TCRVdelta1+ TCRVdelta2- thymocytes. These receptor sequences come from a girl under three years old who had congenital heart surgery.

The chain links TRGV5 to TRGJ1 or TRGJ2. J was trimmed by 8 bases and V by 3 bases; bases with no gene match: 10. From germline, CDR1 is VINAFY and CDR2 YDVSNSKD. This CDR3 is built from 13 residues. CDR3 DNA: TGTGCCACCTGGGACGATTGGGCCAATAAGAAACTCTTT. This sequence encodes CATWDDWANKKLF.

The gene calls are TRGV8 and TRGJ1 or TRGJ2. Germline CDR1 VENAVY, CDR2 YDSYNSRV. V lost 2 bases and J lost 5; bases outside the gene matches: 9. This CDR3 has 14 residues. The CDR3 protein is CATWDMRRDYKKLF. CDR3 nucleotides: TGTGCCACCTGGGATATGAGGAGGGATTATAAGAAACTCTTT.

The rearrangement links TRGV3 to TRGJ1 or TRGJ2. Losses at the gene ends were 6 bases for V and 7 bases for J; bases not matched to a gene: 6. Germline loops: CDR1 VTNTFY, CDR2 YDVSTARD (reference sequence). This CDR3 region has 11 residues. CDR3 coding DNA: TGTGCCACCTGGCCGGGGTATAAGAAACTCTTT. Its protein product is CATWPGYKKLF.

The rearrangement joins TRGV2 to TRGJ1 or TRGJ2. Per the germline V gene, CDR1 is EGSNGY and CDR2 is YDSYNSKV. Trimming at V came to 3 bases and at J to 10 bases, leaving 6 bases not matched to a gene. This CDR3 contains 11 residues. The CDR3 nucleotides read TGTGCCACCTGGGACAGCGCAAAGAAACTCTTT. Protein product: CATWDSAKKLF.

Only a few counts were recorded for this clone. It may be a read error: a sequence one base away is much more abundant. The sample carries other DNA sequences with the same CDR3. The chain recombines TRGV2 with TRGJ1 or TRGJ2. Unmatched junction bases numbered 3, after V lost 1 base and J lost 9 bases. The germline gives CDR1 EGSNGY, CDR2 YDSYNSKV. CDR3 length: 11 amino acids. CDR3 loop: CATWDGLKKLF. The CDR3 DNA sequence: TGTGCCACCTGGGACGGACTTAAGAAACTCTTT.

This clone was seen more than once but under ten times. The chain uses TRGV2 and TRGJ1 or TRGJ2. V lost 3 bases and J lost 1; bases outside the gene matches: 9. This CDR3 has 15 amino acids. Looked up from germline, CDR1 is EGSNGY and CDR2 is YDSYNSKV. For the CDR3, the DNA is TGTGCCACCTGGGACAGATCTGTTAATTATTATAAGAAACTCTTT. Protein: CATWDRSVNYYKKLF.

With respect to this clone: Other DNA sequences in the sample encode the same CDR3. The J gene is TRGJP2, the V gene TRGV8. Trimming removed 4 bases from V and 0 bases from J; junction bases left unmatched: 2. The length of the CDR3 is 14 residues. Germline CDR1 VENAVY, CDR2 YDSYNSRV. DNA for the CDR3: TGTGCCACCTGGGACCATAGTAGTGATTGGATCAAGACGTTT. Translation: CATWDHSSDWIKTF.

This clone was observed once. The chain employs TRGV3 and TRGJ1 or TRGJ2. CDR1 VTNTFY and CDR2 YDVSTARD come from the germline V gene (reference sequence). The CDR3 length is 15 residues. J gave up 1 base and V 3 bases, and 9 bases lay outside the gene matches. CDR3 DNA sequence: TGTGCCACCTGGGACGGGCCCTTCAATTATTATAAGAAACTCTTT. Translating gives CATWDGPFNYYKKLF.

This clone was detected a few times. This sequence joins TRGV5 and TRGJ1 or TRGJ2. The CDR3 length is 14 residues. CDR1 is VINAFY, CDR2 YDVSNSKD, per germline. After removal of 1 base from V and 0 bases from J, the junction contained 3 bases not matched to a gene. Written as DNA, the CDR3 is TGTGCCACCTGGGACAGTCTGAATTATTATAAGAAACTCTTT. This sequence encodes CATWDSLNYYKKLF.

This clone was seen a handful of times. This same CDR3 is encoded by further DNA sequences in the sample. The genes are TRGV3 and TRGJP2. The CDR3 contains 15 residues. Looked up from germline, CDR1 is VTNTFY and CDR2 is YDVSTARD (reference sequence). V dropped 0 bases and J dropped 3; count of bases not matched to a gene: 4. The CDR3 sequence is CATWDRPRSDWIKTF. The CDR3 DNA reads as TGTGCCACCTGGGACAGGCCGCGTAGTGATTGGATCAAGACGTTT.

This clone was found a few times. This rearrangement joins TRGV8 to TRGJ1 or TRGJ2. V was clipped by 3 bases and J by 2 bases; unmatched bases: 7. The germline V gene has CDR1 VENAVY and CDR2 YDSYNSRV. There are 14 residues in the CDR3. CDR3 sequence (DNA): TGTGCCACCTGGGATCCGCCGGATTATTATAAGAAACTCTTT. It is translated as CATWDPPDYYKKLF.

This clone was observed a few times. The V call is TRGV9, the J call TRGJ1 or TRGJ2. Germline assignment: CDR1 GITISATS and CDR2 ISYDGTV (reference sequence). V was clipped by 8 bases and J by 5 bases; unmatched bases: 9. This CDR3 has 12 amino acids. The CDR3 region is CALFVRNYKKLF. The CDR3 DNA sequence: TGTGCCTTGTTCGTCCGGAATTATAAGAAACTCTTT.

This clone was seen a handful of times. The chain recombines TRGV5 with TRGJ1 or TRGJ2. In germline, CDR1 is VINAFY, CDR2 YDVSNSKD. V was pared by 6 bases and J by 3 bases, with 5 bases of the junction left unmatched. The CDR3 has 12 residues. CDR3 sequence: CATWLRYYKKLF. The CDR3 coding sequence is TGTGCCACCTGGCTCCGTTATTATAAGAAACTCTTT.

There are many counts of this clone. The sample carries other DNA sequences with the same CDR3. The V call is TRGV3, the J call TRGJ1 or TRGJ2. This CDR3 contains 13 residues. Germline values: CDR1 VTNTFY, CDR2 YDVSTARD (reference sequence). J gave up 7 bases and V 0 bases, and 6 bases lay outside the gene matches. CDR3 amino acids: CATWDRPGYKKLF. The CDR3 DNA reads as TGTGCCACCTGGGACAGGCCTGGGTATAAGAAACTCTTT.

This clone has just a few counts. This chain connects TRGV2 to TRGJ1 or TRGJ2. From germline, CDR1 is EGSNGY and CDR2 YDSYNSKV. The CDR3 runs 13 residues. The trim removed 0 bases at V and 7 bases at J, leaving 6 bases unmatched. This chain's CDR3 is CATWDGPQYKKLF. Here the CDR3 DNA reads TGTGCCACCTGGGACGGGCCGCAATATAAGAAACTCTTT.

The rearrangement joins TRGV8 to TRGJ1 or TRGJ2. CDR3 length equals 15 residues. The ends lost 4 bases at V and 3 bases at J; junction bases unmatched: 12. Looked up from germline, CDR1 is VENAVY and CDR2 is YDSYNSRV. The CDR3 here is CATWDRRSSYYKKLF. The CDR3 nucleotides are TGTGCCACCTGGGACAGGCGTAGTTCTTATTATAAGAAACTCTTT.

This clone came up a few times. At one end the junction does not follow the germline gene, possibly because of a read error. Other DNA sequences in this specimen translate into the identical CDR3. The rearrangement joins TRGV9 to TRGJ1 or TRGJ2. Germline-derived CDR1 and CDR2 are GITISATS and ISYDGTV (reference sequence). This CDR3 comprises 13 residues. CDR3 DNA sequence: TGTGCCCTGTGGGAGGTGATGTATTATAAGAAACTCTTT. This encodes CALWEVMYYKKLF.

This clone was counted between two and nine times. The chain employs TRGV2 and TRGJ1 or TRGJ2. The CDR3 is made up of 11 amino acids. V was pared by 2 bases and J by 10 bases, with 5 bases of the junction left unmatched. Germline CDR1 reads EGSNGY; CDR2 reads YDSYNSKV. CDR3 protein: CATWDDIKKLF. The CDR3 DNA reads as TGTGCCACCTGGGACGATATAAAGAAACTCTTT.

The genes are TRGV4 and TRGJ1 or TRGJ2. Germline loops: CDR1 EGSTGY, CDR2 YDSYTSSV. Unmatched junction bases numbered 9, after V lost 0 bases and J lost 4 bases. This CDR3 is built from 15 residues. CDR3 in DNA: TGTGCCACCTGGGATGGGCCCTTCCGGTATTATAAGAAACTCTTT. Amino acids: CATWDGPFRYYKKLF.